Detailed here is one T cell receptor beta chain. In this sample, this clone turned up a few times. Its specific antigen is unknown. No quality values exist for individual bases; no much larger clone is one base distant. Receptor libraries were prepared by the immunoSEQ multiplex PCR assay. TCRdb re-hosts the immuneACCESS table, in-frame sequences only. Its copies lack some clones; in the studies checked, an unresolved V gene accounts for under half of them, and the cause for the rest is not known. The sample table holds some 77,000 clones, of which 85% to 90% were seen once. The top ten constitute roughly 7.6% of the sample. This sample is drawn from a study of control samples from healthy donors and cancer patients (dated by TCRdb to about 2020). Trimming removed 2 bases from V and 3 bases from J; the gene matches leave 4 bases unexplained. For CDR1 and CDR2, the germline V gene lists SGHRS and YFSETQ. Spanning cysteine to phenylalanine, the CDR3 consists of 14 amino acids. CDR3 DNA is the only sequence kept; it has 42 bases, read in frame from the first base.

The chain uses TRBV5-1 and TRBJ2-5; 7 bases in between match TRBD2. Input material: blood. The receptor was derived from a woman in her fifties or sixties in good health. The nucleotide sequence is TGCGCCAGCAGCTTCTTTGGGGGGGAAGAGACCCAGTACTTC. It translates as CASSFFGGEETQYF.